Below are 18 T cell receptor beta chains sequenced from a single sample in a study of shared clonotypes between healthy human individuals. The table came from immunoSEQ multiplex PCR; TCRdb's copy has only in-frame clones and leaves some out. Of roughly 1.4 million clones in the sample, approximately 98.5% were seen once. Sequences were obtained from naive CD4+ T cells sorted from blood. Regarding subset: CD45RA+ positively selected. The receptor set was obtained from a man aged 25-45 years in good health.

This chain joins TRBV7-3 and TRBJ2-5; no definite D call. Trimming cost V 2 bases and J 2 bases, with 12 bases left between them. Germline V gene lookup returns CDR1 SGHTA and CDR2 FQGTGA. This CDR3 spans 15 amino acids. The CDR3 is CASSLYNSGQETQYF. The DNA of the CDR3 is TGTGCCAGCAGCTTATACAATTCGGGTCAAGAGACCCAGTACTTC.

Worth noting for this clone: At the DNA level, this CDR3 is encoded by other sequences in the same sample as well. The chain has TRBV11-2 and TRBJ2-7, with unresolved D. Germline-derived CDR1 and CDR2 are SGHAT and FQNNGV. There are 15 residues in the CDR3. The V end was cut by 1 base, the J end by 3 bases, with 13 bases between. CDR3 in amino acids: CASSLVVGPGYEQYF. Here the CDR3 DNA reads TGTGCCAGCAGCTTAGTTGTTGGGCCAGGCTACGAGCAGTACTTC. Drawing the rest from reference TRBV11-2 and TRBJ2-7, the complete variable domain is EAGVAQSPRYKIIEKRQSVAFWCNPISGHATLYWYQQILGQGPKLLIQFQNNGVVDDSQLPKDRFSAERLKGVDSTLKIQPAKLEDSAVYLCASSLVVGPGYEQYFGPGTRLTVT.

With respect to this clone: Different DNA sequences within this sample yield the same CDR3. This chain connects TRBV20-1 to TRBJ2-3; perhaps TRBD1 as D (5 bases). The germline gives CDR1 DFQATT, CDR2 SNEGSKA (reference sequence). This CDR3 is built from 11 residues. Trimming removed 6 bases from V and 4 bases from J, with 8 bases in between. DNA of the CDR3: TGCAGTGCGGGGCAGGCAGATACGCAGTATTTT. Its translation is CSAGQADTQYF.

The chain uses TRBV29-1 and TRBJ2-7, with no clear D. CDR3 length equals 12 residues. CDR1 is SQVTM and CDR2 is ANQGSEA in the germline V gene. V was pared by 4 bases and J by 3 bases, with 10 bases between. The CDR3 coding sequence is TGCAGCGTTGTCGACAATGGCTACGAGCAGTACTTC. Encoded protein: CSVVDNGYEQYF.

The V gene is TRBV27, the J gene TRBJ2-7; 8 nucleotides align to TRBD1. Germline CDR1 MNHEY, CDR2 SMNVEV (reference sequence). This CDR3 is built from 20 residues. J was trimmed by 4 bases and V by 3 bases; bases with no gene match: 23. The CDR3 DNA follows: TGTGCCAGCAGTTTTCCCTTCTACCTCCCGACAGGGGACGAATCATACGAGCAGTACTTC. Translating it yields CASSFPFYLPTGDESYEQYF.

This chain's CDR3 is CASSRPGTSPETQYF. The CDR3 DNA reads as TGTGCCAGCAGTCGTCCCGGGACTTCCCCAGAGACCCAGTACTTC. This chain uses TRBV6-5 with TRBJ2-5, with a tentative D call TRBD2 (6 bases). The CDR3 spans 15 residues. Looked up from germline, CDR1 is MNHEY and CDR2 is SVGAGI. The ends were cut back, 5 bases at V and 4 bases at J, with 17 bases in the middle.

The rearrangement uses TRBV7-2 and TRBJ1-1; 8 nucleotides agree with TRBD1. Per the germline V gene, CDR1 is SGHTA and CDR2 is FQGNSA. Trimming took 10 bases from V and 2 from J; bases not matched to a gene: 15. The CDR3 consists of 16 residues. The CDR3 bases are TGTGCCATCCGAGCGCGGACAGGGAGGATTAACACTGAAGCTTTCTTT. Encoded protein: CAIRARTGRINTEAFF.

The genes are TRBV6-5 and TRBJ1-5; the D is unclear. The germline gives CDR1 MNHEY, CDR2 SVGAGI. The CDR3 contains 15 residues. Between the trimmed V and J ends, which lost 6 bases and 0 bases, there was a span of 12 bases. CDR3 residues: CASRLPDHSNQPQHF. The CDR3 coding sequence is TGTGCCAGCAGACTCCCAGACCATAGCAATCAGCCCCAGCATTTT.

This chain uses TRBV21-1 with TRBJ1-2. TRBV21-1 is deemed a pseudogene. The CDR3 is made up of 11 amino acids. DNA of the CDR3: TGTGCCAGCAGCAACTGGTATGGCTACACCTTC. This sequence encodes CASSNWYGYTF.

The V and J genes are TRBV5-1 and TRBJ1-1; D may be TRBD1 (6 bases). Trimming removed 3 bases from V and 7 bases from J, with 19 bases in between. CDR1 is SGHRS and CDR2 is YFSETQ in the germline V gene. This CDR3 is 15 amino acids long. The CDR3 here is CASSYGTPASGEAFF. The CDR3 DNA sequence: TGCGCCAGCAGCTATGGGACACCCGCCTCGGGTGAAGCTTTCTTT.

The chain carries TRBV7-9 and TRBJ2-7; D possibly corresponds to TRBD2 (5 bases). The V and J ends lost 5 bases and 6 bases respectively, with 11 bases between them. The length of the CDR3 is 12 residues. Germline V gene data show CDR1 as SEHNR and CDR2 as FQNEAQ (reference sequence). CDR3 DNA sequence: TGTGCCAGCAGCGTAATACGGGGCGAGCAGTACTTC. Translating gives CASSVIRGEQYF. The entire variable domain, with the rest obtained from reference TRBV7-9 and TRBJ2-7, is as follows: DTGVSQNPRHKITKRGQNVTFRCDPISEHNRLYWYRQTLGQGPEFLTYFQNEAQLEKSRLLSDRFSAERPKGSFSTLEIQRTEQGDSAMYLCASSVIRGEQYFGPGTRLTVT.

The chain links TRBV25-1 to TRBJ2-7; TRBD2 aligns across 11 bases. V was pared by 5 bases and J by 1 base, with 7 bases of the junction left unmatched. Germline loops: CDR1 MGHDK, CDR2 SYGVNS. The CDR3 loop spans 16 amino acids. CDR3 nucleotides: TGTGCCAGCAGTTTACTAGCGGGAGCAAGTTCCTACGAGCAGTACTTC. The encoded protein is CASSLLAGASSYEQYF.

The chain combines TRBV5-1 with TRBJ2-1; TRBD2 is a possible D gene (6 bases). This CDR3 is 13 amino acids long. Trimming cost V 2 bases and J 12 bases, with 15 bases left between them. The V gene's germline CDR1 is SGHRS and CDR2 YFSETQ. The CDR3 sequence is CASSLASEGGQFF. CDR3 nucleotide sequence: TGCGCCAGCAGCTTAGCTAGCGAGGGCGGGCAGTTCTTC.

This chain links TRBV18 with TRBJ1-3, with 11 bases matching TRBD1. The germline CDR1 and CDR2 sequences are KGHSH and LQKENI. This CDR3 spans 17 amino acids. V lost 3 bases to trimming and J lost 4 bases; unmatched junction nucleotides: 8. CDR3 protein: CASSPGRDRGSGNTIYF. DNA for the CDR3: TGTGCCAGCTCACCTGGCCGGGACAGGGGGTCCGGAAACACCATATATTTT.

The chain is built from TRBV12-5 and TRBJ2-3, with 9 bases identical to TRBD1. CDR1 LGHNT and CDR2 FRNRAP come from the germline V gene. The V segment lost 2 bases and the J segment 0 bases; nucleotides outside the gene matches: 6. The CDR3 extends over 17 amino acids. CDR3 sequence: CASGLPGQGSSTDTQYF. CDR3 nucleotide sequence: TGTGCTAGTGGTTTGCCGGGACAGGGATCTAGCACAGATACGCAGTATTTT. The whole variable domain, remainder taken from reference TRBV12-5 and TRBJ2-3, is DARVTQTPRHKVTEMGQEVTMRCQPILGHNTVFWYRQTMMQGLELLAYFRNRAPLDDSGMPKDRFSAEMPDATLATLKIQPSEPRDSAVYFCASGLPGQGSSTDTQYFGPGTRLTVL.

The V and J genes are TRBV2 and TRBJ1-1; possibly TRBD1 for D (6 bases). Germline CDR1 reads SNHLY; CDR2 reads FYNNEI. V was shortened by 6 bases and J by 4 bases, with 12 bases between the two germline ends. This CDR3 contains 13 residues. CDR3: CASREQGITEAFF. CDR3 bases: TGTGCCAGCAGGGAGCAGGGGATCACTGAAGCTTTCTTT.

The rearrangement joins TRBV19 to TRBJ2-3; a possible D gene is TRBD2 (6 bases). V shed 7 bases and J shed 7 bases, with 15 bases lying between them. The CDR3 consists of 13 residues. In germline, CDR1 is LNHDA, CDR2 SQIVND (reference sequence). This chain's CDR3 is CASNPGAGNTQYF. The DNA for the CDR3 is TGTGCCAGTAACCCGGGAGCAGGGAATACGCAGTATTTT.

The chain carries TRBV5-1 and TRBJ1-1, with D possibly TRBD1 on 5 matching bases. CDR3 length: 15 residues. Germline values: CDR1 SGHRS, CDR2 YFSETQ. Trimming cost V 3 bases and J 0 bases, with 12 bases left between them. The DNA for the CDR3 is TGCGCCAGCAGCTCCTCGCAGACAGTGAACACTGAAGCTTTCTTT. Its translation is CASSSSQTVNTEAFF. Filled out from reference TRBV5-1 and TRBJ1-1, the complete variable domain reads KAGVTQTPRYLIKTRGQQVTLSCSPISGHRSVSWYQQTPGQGLQFLFEYFSETQRNKGNFPGRFSGRQFSNSRSEMNVSTLELGDSALYLCASSSSQTVNTEAFFGQGTRLTVV.